The following is a T cell receptor (beta chain) sequence with its context. The PCR had 60 Vbeta and 13 Jbeta primers. Assay used: immunoSEQ multiplex PCR; TCRdb lists only in-frame clones, some missing. This table has about 110,000 clones, 76% appearing once. The sample originates from a study of cytomegalovirus exposure and HLA in healthy donors. V was shortened by 1 base and J by 6 bases, with 6 bases between the two germline ends. The germline CDR1 and CDR2 sequences are MNHEY and SVGAGI. The CDR3 runs to 13 residues. The source material was PBMCs. The chain joins TRBV6-5 to TRBJ2-2; D not certain. The source is a man between 25 and 39 years old in good health and CMV-seropositive. The CDR3 sequence: CASSYLGSGELFF. In DNA form, the CDR3 reads TGTGCCAGCAGTTACTTGGGCTCCGGGGAGCTGTTTTTT.